A selection of T cell receptor beta chains follows, all from one sample in a study of blood T cell repertoires in COVID-19. Measured with immunoSEQ multiplex PCR; TCRdb has only the in-frame clones, and not every one. This repertoire shows more than 250,000 clones, 75% to 90% found once; its top ten account for 2% to 2.5%. Sequencing was carried out using peripheral blood. The receptors come from a woman between 25 and 40 years old who had recovered from COVID-19. CDR3s include the opening cysteine and the closing phenylalanine or tryptophan. The order of the fields is clone size, V gene, D gene, J gene, CDR3 DNA, CDR3 protein. The D gene is left open where the match is weak. Clone size is not always given. Where it is, it says once, few, many or a class for expanded clones.

size: NA
V: TRBV13
D: NA
J: TRBJ1-6
DNA: TGTGCCAGCAGCTTCGGGGGAGACAGTTCACCCCTCCACTTT
CDR3: CASSFGGDSSPLHF

size: NA
V: TRBV5-1
D: NA
J: TRBJ2-3
DNA: TGCGCCAGCAGCCGCCCCCCTCAAGCAGGGGCGTTAACAGATACGCAGTATTTT
CDR3: CASSRPPQAGALTDTQYF

size: once
V: TRBV6-5
D: NA
J: TRBJ2-1
DNA: TGTGCCAGCAGACACAGAACCTCCTACAATGAGCAGTTCTTC
CDR3: CASRHRTSYNEQFF

size: NA
V: TRBV2
D: TRBD1
J: TRBJ2-7
DNA: TGTGCCAGCAGTTTAGGACAGGGGGTCTACGAGCAGTACTTC
CDR3: CASSLGQGVYEQYF

size: NA
V: TRBV4-1
D: NA
J: TRBJ2-2
DNA: TGCGCCAGCAGCCAAGAACCTAGCCCGAACACCGGGGAGCTGTTTTTT
CDR3: CASSQEPSPNTGELFF

size: NA
V: TRBV6-5
D: NA
J: TRBJ2-2
DNA: TGTGCCAGCAGCCAAACCGGGGAGCTGTTTTTT
CDR3: CASSQTGELFF

size: NA
V: TRBV18
D: NA
J: TRBJ1-3
DNA: TGTGCCAGCTCACTTCCGAGTACTGGAAACACCATATATTTT
CDR3: CASSLPSTGNTIYF

size: NA
V: TRBV19
D: TRBD1
J: TRBJ1-5
DNA: TGTGCCAGTGGATCGGACAGGGGGCTAGGGCAGCCCCAGCATTTT
CDR3: CASGSDRGLGQPQHF

size: NA
V: TRBV5-6
D: NA
J: TRBJ2-2
DNA: TGTGCCAGCAGCTTGACGGGGGTGACCACCGGGGAGCTGTTTTTT
CDR3: CASSLTGVTTGELFF

size: NA
V: TRBV5-5
D: NA
J: TRBJ2-7
DNA: TGTGCCAGCAGCCTCGAGGGGGCGGGGATCTACGAGCAGTACTTC
CDR3: CASSLEGAGIYEQYF

size: NA
V: TRBV6-6
D: TRBD1
J: TRBJ2-7
DNA: TGTGCCGGTCGGGACAGTCACACCTACGAGCAGTACTTC
CDR3: CAGRDSHTYEQYF

size: once
V: TRBV19
D: NA
J: TRBJ2-1
DNA: TGTGCCAGTGGAGGGGAATACAATGAGCAGTTCTTC
CDR3: CASGGEYNEQFF

size: few
V: TRBV30
D: NA
J: TRBJ2-7
DNA: TGTGCCTGGGGGAACCGGGATCGTGGCGAGCAGTACTTC
CDR3: CAWGNRDRGEQYF

size: NA
V: TRBV4-1
D: NA
J: TRBJ2-7
DNA: TGCGCCAGCAGCCAAGCTCCGGGCGGCGGGGACGAGCAGTACTTC
CDR3: CASSQAPGGGDEQYF

size: NA
V: TRBV27
D: NA
J: TRBJ1-2
DNA: TGTGCCAGCAGTTTAACAGGTTCCCCATATGATGGCTACACCTTC
CDR3: CASSLTGSPYDGYTF

size: NA
V: TRBV7-2
D: NA
J: TRBJ2-2
DNA: TGTGCCAGCAGCTTAGTTGCGTCGGGAGCCGGGGAGCTGTTTTTT
CDR3: CASSLVASGAGELFF

size: NA
V: TRBV6-1
D: NA
J: TRBJ1-5
DNA: TGTGCCAGCAGTGAAAATAGTCTTAGCAATCAGCCCCAGCATTTT
CDR3: CASSENSLSNQPQHF

size: once
V: TRBV18
D: TRBD2
J: TRBJ2-3
DNA: TGTGCCAGCTCTAATAGCGGGGGGCCTGGAGATACGCAGTATTTT
CDR3: CASSNSGGPGDTQYF

size: NA
V: TRBV4-1
D: TRBD2
J: TRBJ2-2
DNA: TGCGCCAGCAGCCAAACGCATGGGACTAGCGGGGAGCTGTTTTTT
CDR3: CASSQTHGTSGELFF

size: NA
V: TRBV5-6
D: TRBD1
J: TRBJ1-3
DNA: TGTGCCAGCAGCCATACAGGGGCTGGAAACACCATATATTTT
CDR3: CASSHTGAGNTIYF

size: NA
V: TRBV6-4
D: NA
J: TRBJ2-3
DNA: TGTGCCAGCAGTGACCGGGGTGGGGGCACAGATACGCAGTATTTT
CDR3: CASSDRGGGTDTQYF

size: few
V: TRBV15
D: TRBD1
J: TRBJ2-1
DNA: TGTGCCACCAGCCCCGGTAGGGGGCAGTACAATGAGCAGTTCTTC
CDR3: CATSPGRGQYNEQFF

size: NA
V: TRBV28
D: TRBD1
J: TRBJ2-1
DNA: TGTGCCAGCAGCTGGGGACAGGTGGTCCGTGGTGAGCAGTTCTTC
CDR3: CASSWGQVVRGEQFF

size: NA
V: TRBV5-1
D: NA
J: TRBJ1-1
DNA: TGCGCCAGCAGCGAAGGGGTTTTGAACACTGAAGCTTTCTTT
CDR3: CASSEGVLNTEAFF

size: NA
V: TRBV28
D: NA
J: TRBJ2-7
DNA: TGTGCCAGCAGTCGGACTTACTCCTACGAGCAGTACTTC
CDR3: CASSRTYSYEQYF

size: NA
V: TRBV28
D: TRBD1
J: TRBJ2-5
DNA: TGTGCCAGCAGCCAACCCCGGGACAGGGGCCAAGAGACCCAGTACTTC
CDR3: CASSQPRDRGQETQYF